The TCR beta chain under discussion was sequenced for a study of T cell clonotyping in hematopoietic cell transplantation. The study's findings and limits: After transplant, recipient diversity fell while pathologically expanded clonotypes grew through day 180. At the given depth, recipient repertoires were over 95% de novo clonotypes. Higher Inverse Simpson Index values in graft donor and pretransplant recipient predicted broader posttransplant TCR diversity. Without cell sorting, CD4 versus CD8 contributions remain unresolved.

Some clones are missing from TCRdb's copy, which holds only in-frame ones; the method was immunoSEQ multiplex PCR. The repertoire holds roughly 15,000 clones, approximately 83% seen once, with 3.5% to 5% in the top ten. Comments on this clone: The antigen is not known.

The sequence was obtained from a woman aged 40 to 49 in good health. Some clones in this sample may be carry-over from other donors' samples. The sequenced material came from peripheral blood mononuclear cells.

The CDR3 region is CASSDLSGIEQFF. In DNA, the CDR3 is TGTGCCAGCAGCGACCTAAGCGGGATTGAGCAGTTCTTC. The chain is built from TRBV5-4 and TRBJ2-1; 7 bases agree with TRBD2. CDR1 is SGHNT, CDR2 YYREEE, per germline (reference sequence). The V and J ends lost 4 bases and 9 bases, in that order; junction bases with no gene match: 7. The CDR3 runs to 13 residues.